Described below is a single TCR beta chain sequence and its context. Antigen unknown. The data stem from a study of beta chain features in type 1 diabetes. The study's findings and limits: Within the patient group, naive, central memory and Treg TCRB repertoires appeared more similar to each other than within healthy donors. Over-representation of high TCR-expressing cells was a possible consequence of cDNA sequencing. A moderate, significant TCRB CDR3 shortening appeared in type 1 diabetes across four CD4+ subsets.

Per the germline V gene, CDR1 is MNHNS and CDR2 is SASEGT. Trimming shortened V by 4 bases and J by 0 bases, and 8 bases separated the two germline ends. The CDR3 runs to 14 residues. Without exception, sorted populations had purity beyond 95%. Expressed TCRB transcripts got sequenced, as all isolated RNA was reverse transcribed. Naive, central memory and regulatory T cell samples averaged approximately 3.8 million reads. Libraries were prepared by immunoSEQ multiplex PCR; TCRdb keeps only in-frame clonotypes and omits some of them. This table has about 650,000 clones, around 11% appearing once. The clonotype was recovered from a man aged 25-45 years with type 1 diabetes. The sample was naive CD4+ T cells from blood. The chain uses TRBV6-1 and TRBJ2-3, with D perhaps matching TRBD1 (6 bases). The CDR3 DNA reads TGTGCCAGCAGTGGGACAGCTAGCACAGATACGCAGTATTTT. This codes for CASSGTASTDTQYF.